Following are 11 T cell receptor beta chains from one sample sequenced in a study of neurological immune-mediated disorders. Described time point: longitudinal time-point 2. MiXCR, run by TCRdb on the 5' RACE reads, gives a single entry per CDR3 protein. The table includes roughly 48,000 distinct CDR3 sequences, about an eighth detected once. Specimen: PBMCs. All receptors come from a male donor with HTLV-1-associated myelopathy (HAM/TSP).

The table lists this clonotype with many counts. The rearrangement joins TRBV7-2 to TRBJ2-5; perhaps TRBD1 as D (6 bases). V lost 4 bases and J 1 base, leaving 10 bases between the germline ends. CDR3 length equals 14 residues. CDR1 and CDR2 (germline): SGHTA, FQGNSA. The CDR3 DNA reads as TGTGCCAGCAGCTCAGGACAGAGCCAAGAGACCCAGTACTTC. Protein product: CASSSGQSQETQYF. The complete variable domain, with remaining parts taken from reference TRBV7-2 and TRBJ2-5, reads GAGVSQSPSNKVTEKGKDVELRCDPISGHTALYWYRQSLGQGLEFLIYFQGNSAPDKSGLPSDRFSAERTGGSVSTLTIQRTQQEDSAVYLCASSSGQSQETQYFGPGTRLLVL.

This clonotype was recorded many times. The J gene is TRBJ2-1, the V gene TRBV20-1; possible D gene TRBD1, 5 bases. Germline CDR1 DFQATT, CDR2 SNEGSKA (reference sequence). V was cut by 0 bases and J by 5 bases, with 17 bases left in between. The CDR3 has 16 amino acids. This chain's CDR3 is CSARDRARPGNNEQFF. In nucleotides, the CDR3 is TGCAGTGCTAGAGATCGGGCCAGGCCAGGGAACAATGAGCAGTTCTTC.

This clonotype was picked up many times. The CDR3 DNA reads as TGCAGTGCTCCCCGGGACATCCAAGAGACCCAGTACTTC. This codes for CSAPRDIQETQYF. The J gene is TRBJ2-5, the V gene TRBV20-1; D may be TRBD1 (6 bases). The V gene's germline CDR1 is DFQATT and CDR2 SNEGSKA (reference sequence). The CDR3 loop spans 13 amino acids. V was trimmed by 5 bases and J by 1 base, leaving 11 bases between them.

The chain uses TRBV5-4 and TRBJ2-2, with unresolved D. The V and J ends lost 1 base and 4 bases respectively, with 8 bases between them. Germline CDR1 reads SGHNT; CDR2 reads YYREEE (reference sequence). The CDR3 extends over 14 amino acids. This CDR3 reads CASSLSQITGELFF. For the CDR3, the DNA is TGTGCCAGCAGCTTGAGTCAGATCACCGGGGAGCTGTTTTTT.

Concerning this clonotype itself: Its ends do not fully match the called genes, so a read error is possible. V and J are TRBV7-8 and TRBJ2-2, with D possibly being TRBD1 or TRBD2 (5 bases each). This CDR3 is 15 amino acids long. From germline, CDR1 is SGHVS and CDR2 FQNEAQ. CDR3 amino acids: CACRARGPSTGELFF. CDR3 DNA: TGTGCCTGCAGAGCTCGGGGACCGAGCACCGGGGAGCTGTTTTTT.

This clonotype was detected many times. The chain has TRBV5-1 and TRBJ2-5; 7 bases map to TRBD1. Losses at the gene ends were 4 bases for V and 1 base for J; bases not matched to a gene: 7. The CDR3 sequence is 15 residues long. The germline CDR1 and CDR2 sequences are SGHRS and YFSETQ. CDR3 DNA sequence: TGCGCCAGCAGCCTAGGGGGCGTGGGCCAAGAGACCCAGTACTTC. Translating gives CASSLGGVGQETQYF.

This clonotype was seen ten or more times. The chain is built from TRBV7-9 and TRBJ1-2; a possible D gene is TRBD1 (5 bases). Per the germline V gene, CDR1 is SEHNR and CDR2 is FQNEAQ (reference sequence). Trimming shortened V by 1 base and J by 4 bases, and 13 bases separated the two germline ends. This CDR3 is 15 amino acids long. CDR3 bases: TGTGCCAGCAGCTTAGACCCCTCAGGGAGCTATGGCTACACCTTC. Translated: CASSLDPSGSYGYTF.

This clonotype was counted at least ten times. The chain links TRBV20-1 to TRBJ2-7; tentatively, D is TRBD2 (5 bases). The CDR3 has 15 residues. The V gene lost 0 bases and the J gene lost 0 bases, with 12 bases spanning the gap. Germline assignment: CDR1 DFQATT and CDR2 SNEGSKA (reference sequence). In nucleotides, the CDR3 is TGCAGTGCTAGAGACAACGGCGGGCCCTCCTACGAGCAGTACTTC. Amino acids: CSARDNGGPSYEQYF.

This clonotype was found many times. This chain links TRBV27 with TRBJ1-4, with D perhaps matching TRBD1 (5 bases). V was cut by 5 bases and J by 2 bases, with 12 bases left in between. Germline values: CDR1 MNHEY, CDR2 SMNVEV (reference sequence). This CDR3 has 15 amino acids. The CDR3 region is CASSRQGSTNEKLFF. The DNA for the CDR3 is TGTGCCAGCAGTCGTCAGGGTTCCACTAATGAAAAACTGTTTTTT.

This clonotype was seen ten or more times. The chain employs TRBV20-1 and TRBJ2-3; no clear D. This CDR3 has 15 residues. Germline CDR1 is DFQATT and CDR2 is SNEGSKA (reference sequence). V lost 0 bases and J 3 bases, leaving 13 bases between the germline ends. The CDR3 DNA follows: TGCAGTGCTAGAGATTGGGCCCGTGGTACAGATACGCAGTATTTT. Amino acid sequence: CSARDWARGTDTQYF.

At least ten counts were recorded for this clonotype. The chain recombines TRBV20-1 with TRBJ2-1; 9 nucleotides line up with TRBD1. With 8 bases clipped from V and 4 bases from J, the junction kept 9 bases outside the gene matches. The CDR3 has 14 residues. Germline V CDR1 and CDR2: DFQATT, SNEGSKA (reference sequence). The CDR3 here is CSPTGQGKYNEQFF. For the CDR3, the DNA is TGCAGTCCGACCGGACAGGGGAAATACAATGAGCAGTTCTTC.